The rows below give T cell receptor beta chains drawn from one sample of a study of T-cell memory formation after mild COVID-19. MiXCR, applied by TCRdb to the 5' RACE reads, yields one record per CDR3 protein. The sample has 550,000 to 600,000 distinct CDR3 sequences, 20% to 25% seen once. Sequencing input: PBMCs or a T cell subset sorted from them (not recorded which). These receptors all stem from an adult woman who had mild COVID-19 (a few samples of this study predate the infection). Cell type and time point are not known. Both conserved end residues are part of each CDR3. Fields, in order: J gene, V gene, clone size, D gene, CDR3 length, CDR3 DNA, CDR3 protein. The D gene is left open where the match is weak. The size entry is marked missing in some rows and otherwise reads once, few, many or a size class.

J: TRBJ2-3
V: TRBV12-3/TRBV12-4
size: NA
D: NA
length: 13
DNA: TGTGCCAGCAGACTGACGGAAGGATTAGCGCAGTATTTT
CDR3: CASRLTEGLAQYF

J: TRBJ1-2
V: TRBV20-1
size: many
D: TRBD1
length: 13
DNA: TGCAGTGCTAGCGCTGGGACAGCCCATGGCTACACCTTC
CDR3: CSASAGTAHGYTF

J: TRBJ2-2
V: TRBV7-3
size: NA
D: NA
length: 15
DNA: TGTGCCAGCAGCCTTACGGGACCTGGCACCGGGGAGCTGTTTTTT
CDR3: CASSLTGPGTGELFF

J: TRBJ2-7
V: TRBV7-2
size: few
D: NA
length: 15
DNA: TGTGCCAGCAGTATAACCGGGGCCTTTACCTACGAGCAGTACTTC
CDR3: CASSITGAFTYEQYF

J: TRBJ2-1
V: TRBV27
size: few
D: NA
length: 12
DNA: TGTGCCAGCAGGACTCCGGGGAGTGAGCAGTTCTTC
CDR3: CASRTPGSEQFF

J: TRBJ1-5
V: TRBV20-1
size: few
D: NA
length: 12
DNA: TGCAGTGCTAGAGGGGGCCCTCAGCCCCAGCATTTT
CDR3: CSARGGPQPQHF

J: TRBJ2-3
V: TRBV11-2
size: NA
D: NA
length: 17
DNA: TGTGCCAGCAGCTTAGGTAGGACTCGTGCTAGCACAGATACGCAGTATTTT
CDR3: CASSLGRTRASTDTQYF

J: TRBJ1-1
V: TRBV3-1
size: NA
D: NA
length: 12
DNA: TGTGCCAGCAGCCAAGATGAGGCAGCAGCTTTCTTT
CDR3: CASSQDEAAAFF

J: TRBJ2-2
V: TRBV14
size: few
D: TRBD2
length: 17
DNA: TGTGCCAGCAGCCAATTTGTCGGGAGGGCTTTCGCCGGGGAGCTGTTTTTT
CDR3: CASSQFVGRAFAGELFF

J: TRBJ1-3
V: TRBV21-1
size: few
D: NA
length: 14
DNA: TGTGCCAGCAACCTGTGGGACCGTTGGAACACCATATATTTT
CDR3: CASNLWDRWNTIYF

J: TRBJ2-5
V: TRBV6-2/TRBV6-3
size: few
D: NA
length: 14
DNA: TGTGCCAGCAGTTACTCGGAGATTGAGGAGACCCAGTACTTC
CDR3: CASSYSEIEETQYF

J: TRBJ1-1
V: TRBV20-1
size: NA
D: NA
length: 14
DNA: TGCAGTGCTAGGGGGAGTTCCACGGGGACTGAAGCTTTCTTT
CDR3: CSARGSSTGTEAFF

J: TRBJ1-1
V: TRBV5-5
size: few
D: NA
length: 13
DNA: TGTGCCAGCTCGCTGGGGGACATCACTGAAGCTTTCTTT
CDR3: CASSLGDITEAFF

J: TRBJ2-2
V: TRBV5-1
size: medium-sized
D: TRBD1
length: 14
DNA: TGTGCCAGCAGCTTAGAGACAGGGGCCGGGGAGCTGTTTTTT
CDR3: CASSLETGAGELFF

J: TRBJ2-1
V: TRBV20-1
size: NA
D: TRBD2
length: 14
DNA: TGCAGTGCTCGACGCGGGGGGGCCAGGGAGGAGCAGTTCTTC
CDR3: CSARRGGAREEQFF

J: TRBJ2-7
V: TRBV12-3/TRBV12-4
size: NA
D: TRBD2
length: 14
DNA: TGTGCCAGTGCAAGACTAGCGGGATATCGCGAGCAGTACTTC
CDR3: CASARLAGYREQYF

J: TRBJ1-2
V: TRBV24-1
size: few
D: NA
length: 13
DNA: TGTGCCACCAGGCACCGGGACAACTATGGCTACACCTTC
CDR3: CATRHRDNYGYTF

J: TRBJ1-2
V: TRBV5-6
size: NA
D: NA
length: 13
DNA: TGTGCCAGCAGCGACACCAACAGTTATGGCTACACCTTC
CDR3: CASSDTNSYGYTF

J: TRBJ1-2
V: TRBV6-5
size: NA
D: TRBD1
length: 15
DNA: TGTGCCAGCAGTTACTCGACTACAGGGGGGTATGGCTACACCTTC
CDR3: CASSYSTTGGYGYTF

J: TRBJ2-2
V: TRBV7-3
size: many
D: NA
length: 14
DNA: TGTGCCAGCAGCTCCTTGAGAGGATCCGGGGAGCTGTTTTTT
CDR3: CASSSLRGSGELFF

J: TRBJ2-7
V: TRBV12-3/TRBV12-4
size: NA
D: TRBD1
length: 15
DNA: TGTGCCAGCAGTTCCTCCGGGACAGGGGTTATTGAGCAGTACTTC
CDR3: CASSSSGTGVIEQYF

J: TRBJ1-2
V: TRBV7-2
size: NA
D: TRBD1
length: 15
DNA: TGTGCCAGCAGCCCCTGGACAGGGCCCGCGGAAGGCTACACCTTC
CDR3: CASSPWTGPAEGYTF

J: TRBJ1-2
V: TRBV30
size: NA
D: NA
length: 13
DNA: TGTGCCTGGATGGGTCCCCACAGCTATGGCTACACCTTC
CDR3: CAWMGPHSYGYTF

J: TRBJ2-7
V: TRBV6-2/TRBV6-3
size: few
D: NA
length: 13
DNA: TGTGCCAGCAGTTATGGCGGGCTATACGAGCAGTACTTC
CDR3: CASSYGGLYEQYF

J: TRBJ1-2
V: TRBV2
size: NA
D: NA
length: 15
DNA: TGTGCCAGCAGCGTCGCCCAGGCCCCTAACTATGGCTACACCTTC
CDR3: CASSVAQAPNYGYTF

J: TRBJ1-3
V: TRBV12-3/TRBV12-4
size: few
D: NA
length: 14
DNA: TGTGCCAGCAGTTTATCAGGTGCTGGAAACACCATATATTTT
CDR3: CASSLSGAGNTIYF

J: TRBJ2-7
V: TRBV29-1
size: NA
D: NA
length: 13
DNA: TGCAGCGTTGCGGGTGGGATATCCTACGAGCAGTACTTC
CDR3: CSVAGGISYEQYF

J: TRBJ2-7
V: TRBV30
size: few
D: TRBD1
length: 12
DNA: TGTGCCAGACAGGGGCATCGGAGCGAGCAGTACTTC
CDR3: CARQGHRSEQYF

J: TRBJ2-1
V: TRBV6-1
size: NA
D: TRBD1
length: 15
DNA: TGTGCCAGCAGTGAACCTAGGACAGGGTACAATGAGCAGTTCTTC
CDR3: CASSEPRTGYNEQFF

J: TRBJ2-1
V: TRBV3-1
size: NA
D: NA
length: 15
DNA: TGTGCCAGCAGCCCCCCATCGGTAGGGGGAAATGAGCAGTTCTTC
CDR3: CASSPPSVGGNEQFF

J: TRBJ1-1
V: TRBV14
size: NA
D: NA
length: 15
DNA: TGTGCCAGCAGCCGACTCGGGACGGGGAACACTGAAGCTTTCTTT
CDR3: CASSRLGTGNTEAFF

J: TRBJ1-1
V: TRBV20-1
size: NA
D: NA
length: 14
DNA: TGCAGTGCTTCTATGGGACATTTGAGCTCTGAAGCTTTCTTT
CDR3: CSASMGHLSSEAFF

J: TRBJ2-2
V: TRBV27
size: NA
D: TRBD1
length: 15
DNA: TGTGCCAGCAGTTCGGGACAGGCGATCACCGGGGAGCTGTTTTTT
CDR3: CASSSGQAITGELFF

J: TRBJ2-7
V: TRBV7-3
size: few
D: TRBD2
length: 14
DNA: TGTGCCAGCAGCAATAGCGGGGAGACCTACGAGCAGTACTTC
CDR3: CASSNSGETYEQYF

J: TRBJ2-7
V: TRBV4-1
size: few
D: TRBD2
length: 16
DNA: TGCGCCAGCAGCTCGGGACTAGCCCGCCCCCCCTACGAGCAGTACTTC
CDR3: CASSSGLARPPYEQYF

J: TRBJ2-5
V: TRBV5-1
size: few
D: TRBD1
length: 15
DNA: TGCGCCAGCAGTCCCCTGGACAGGCATCAAGAGACCCAGTACTTC
CDR3: CASSPLDRHQETQYF

J: TRBJ2-2
V: TRBV29-1
size: NA
D: NA
length: 15
DNA: TGCAGCGTTGCGGGGGATTTTCTTAACACCGGGGAGCTGTTTTTT
CDR3: CSVAGDFLNTGELFF

J: TRBJ2-7
V: TRBV7-2
size: NA
D: NA
length: 17
DNA: TGTGCCAGCAGCTCACCACCCCTGGGGATGGGTACCTACGAGCAGTACTTC
CDR3: CASSSPPLGMGTYEQYF

J: TRBJ2-7
V: TRBV5-1
size: NA
D: NA
length: 16
DNA: TGCGCCAGCAGCTTGGGGTTGGACACCCAGACCTACGAGCAGTACTTC
CDR3: CASSLGLDTQTYEQYF

J: TRBJ2-5
V: TRBV7-2
size: NA
D: NA
length: 14
DNA: TGTGCCAGCAGCCTTATAGGGGTAGACGAGACCCAGTACTTC
CDR3: CASSLIGVDETQYF

J: TRBJ2-1
V: TRBV7-8
size: few
D: TRBD2
length: 22
DNA: TGTGCCAGCAGCTTCTCCAGCTCCGGGTGGGCCAGCGGGGGGGCTTCCTACAATGAGCAGTTCTTC
CDR3: CASSFSSSGWASGGASYNEQFF

J: TRBJ2-1
V: TRBV2
size: NA
D: TRBD2
length: 14
DNA: TGTGCCAGTCCACTACTAGCGGGAGACAATGAGCAGTTCTTC
CDR3: CASPLLAGDNEQFF

J: TRBJ2-7
V: TRBV30
size: NA
D: TRBD1
length: 12
DNA: TGTGCCGGAACACAGGGGGCGGGCGAGCAGTACTTC
CDR3: CAGTQGAGEQYF

J: TRBJ2-1
V: TRBV14
size: few
D: NA
length: 13
DNA: TGTGCCAGCAGCCAAGATGGAAGGAGAGAGCAGTTCTTC
CDR3: CASSQDGRREQFF

J: TRBJ2-3
V: TRBV27
size: NA
D: NA
length: 18
DNA: TGTGCCAGCAGTCTAATCTCGAAGCGGGGCAGGGGGGCAGATACGCAGTATTTT
CDR3: CASSLISKRGRGADTQYF

J: TRBJ1-1
V: TRBV19
size: once
D: NA
length: 15
DNA: TGTGCCAGTAGGAGTTTAGCAGGAAGTATCGCTGAAGCTTTCTTT
CDR3: CASRSLAGSIAEAFF

J: TRBJ2-3
V: TRBV4-1
size: NA
D: NA
length: 16
DNA: TGCGCCAGCAGCCAAACGCGGGGGCAGAGGGGGGATACGCAGTATTTT
CDR3: CASSQTRGQRGDTQYF

J: TRBJ2-1
V: TRBV4-1
size: NA
D: NA
length: 15
DNA: TGCGCCAGCAGCCGGCGGGACAGTCAGGACAATGAGCAGTTCTTC
CDR3: CASSRRDSQDNEQFF

J: TRBJ2-1
V: TRBV6-5
size: NA
D: NA
length: 13
DNA: TGTGCCAGCAGTTACTCGGATAAGGGTGAGCAGTTCTTC
CDR3: CASSYSDKGEQFF

J: TRBJ2-1
V: TRBV27
size: few
D: NA
length: 13
DNA: TGTGCCAGCAGCCATTACTCCGATAAAGGGCAGTTCTTC
CDR3: CASSHYSDKGQFF

J: TRBJ2-5
V: TRBV12-3/TRBV12-4
size: NA
D: NA
length: 15
DNA: TGTGCCAGCAGCTCCCACGGCGGAGGTCAAGAGACCCAGTACTTC
CDR3: CASSSHGGGQETQYF